This is a list of T cell receptor beta chains from one sample in a study of prognosis after radiotherapy for stage I lung cancer. TCRdb re-called the multiplex PCR reads with MiXCR, one entry per CDR3 protein. This table has roughly 25,000 distinct CDR3 sequences, just over 45% appearing once. The source was PBMCs, collected before or after stereotactic body radiation therapy (not recorded which). The origin of the receptors is a donor over 45 with non-small cell lung cancer. Each CDR3 is given with its conserved first and last residue. Fields, in order: CDR3 length, V gene, CDR3 protein.

13,TRBV6-5,CASRPGGRGGYTF
11,TRBV5-5,CASTTGNTIYF
14,TRBV7-6,CASILDGITDTQYF
14,TRBV28,CASSSGTVTWELFF
17,TRBV28,CASSFQRRPFSYNEQFF
14,TRBV19,CASFPGPGAYGYTF
15,TRBV6-9,CASSYAGQGGWGYTF
15,TRBV10-2,CATVGQGIFRETQYF
14,TRBV6-2/TRBV6-3,CASSPLGGGYGYTF
17,TRBV6-2/TRBV6-3,CASSRVTSGRSYNEQSF
14,TRBV5-1,CASSLSGNQETQYF